This entry is about one TCR beta chain. The antigen is undetermined. These data originate in a study of cytomegalovirus exposure and HLA in healthy donors. 60 Vbeta and 13 Jbeta primers were used in PCR. Sequencing used immunoSEQ multiplex PCR; TCRdb keeps in-frame clones, though not all of them. The sample yields tens of thousands of clones, roughly 77% seen once. V was trimmed by 4 bases and J by 5 bases, leaving 18 bases between them. The CDR3 runs to 15 residues. Germline CDR1 SGDLS, CDR2 YYNGEE. Regarding the study as a whole: Generally TCR sequences proved uncommon, though certain public TCRs appeared in numerous donors. Follow-up analysis later connected one missense variant in DCLRE1C with trimming of TCR beta V- and J-genes. Sequencing depth across donors, presence/absence analyses assumed, was roughly uniform. Association with HLA alleles at 0.05 false discovery rate was found for 15,000 to 20,000 TCR beta sequences in a later analysis.

The sequence was collected from a woman in her twenties or thirties in good health and CMV-seronegative. Sample: PBMCs. V gene TRBV9 combines with J gene TRBJ1-2, with a possible D match to TRBD1 (5 bases). The CDR3 region is CASSPRQSGQYGYTF. As DNA, the CDR3 is TGTGCCAGCAGCCCCCGACAGTCTGGTCAGTATGGCTACACCTTC. The variable domain in full, completed from reference TRBV9 and TRBJ1-2, reads DSGVTQTPKHLITATGQRVTLRCSPRSGDLSVYWYQQSLDQGLQFLIQYYNGEERAKGNILERFSAQQFPDLHSELNLSSLELGDSALYFCASSPRQSGQYGYTFGSGTRLTVV.